The 22 T cell receptor beta chains below come from one sample, sequenced in a study of OX40 agonist ivuxolimab in advanced cancers. Libraries were built with the immunoSEQ multiplex PCR assay. Not all clones reach the TCRdb copy of this immuneACCESS table, which keeps in-frame sequences only. Checked studies attribute under half of the gap to unresolved V genes and leave the rest unexplained. In this sample the table shows some 76,000 clones, roughly 86% of which occur a single time. The ten largest account for approximately 0.8% of the sample. The specimen comprised CD4+ or CD8+ T cells sorted from blood, sampled in a trial of the OX40 agonist ivuxolimab. Source of these receptors: an adult with an advanced solid tumor such as melanoma, head and neck, liver or kidney cancer.

V is TRBV5-6 and J is TRBJ1-2; TRBD1 agrees at 8 bases. The germline V gene encodes CDR1 SGHDT and CDR2 YYEEEE. Trimming cost V 4 bases and J 7 bases; bases outside gene matches: 6. The CDR3 loop spans 13 amino acids. CDR3 region: CASSPGGARGYTF. In nucleotides, the CDR3 is TGTGCCAGCAGCCCAGGGGGCGCCCGTGGCTACACCTTC. Based on the CDR3 plus reference TRBV5-6 and TRBJ1-2, the full variable domain is DAGVTQSPTHLIKTRGQQVTLRCSPKSGHDTVSWYQQALGQGPQFIFQYYEEEERQRGNFPDRFSGHQFPNYSSELNVNALLLGDSALYLCASSPGGARGYTFGSGTRLTVV.

V usage is TRBV20-1 and J usage is TRBJ2-1; D remains ambiguous. Trimming removed 1 base from V and 12 bases from J, with 10 bases in between. Germline values: CDR1 DFQATT, CDR2 SNEGSKA (reference sequence). The CDR3 loop spans 11 amino acids. The CDR3 bases are TGCAGTGCTAGAGTTCGGCAGGTGCAGTTCTTC. The encoded protein is CSARVRQVQFF.

The gene calls are TRBV7-6 and TRBJ2-1; 12 nucleotides agree with TRBD2. Germline CDR1 reads SGHVS; CDR2 reads FNYEAQ. V shed 5 bases, J shed 0 bases, and the junction held 5 bases outside the gene matches. This CDR3 has 17 amino acids. The CDR3 coding sequence is TGTGCCAGCAGCCCTAGCGGGGGGGGAAGCTCCTACAATGAGCAGTTCTTC. Protein product: CASSPSGGGSSYNEQFF.

The chain combines TRBV6-5 with TRBJ2-7, with TRBD1 as a possible D gene (5 bases). Germline lookup yields CDR1 MNHEY and CDR2 SVGAGI. There are 14 residues in the CDR3. V lost 8 bases, J lost 3 bases, and 17 bases lay in between. The CDR3 loop reads CASHKDSRLYEQYF. The DNA of the CDR3 is TGTGCCAGCCATAAAGACAGCCGACTCTACGAGCAGTACTTC.

This sequence joins TRBV4-1 and TRBJ2-5, with D possibly being TRBD2 (5 bases). V shed 6 bases and J shed 5 bases, with 16 bases lying between them. CDR3 length equals 14 residues. CDR1 and CDR2 from the germline V gene are MGHRA and YSYEKL. In nucleotides, the CDR3 is TGCGCCAGCAGTCACCAACCTAGCCGGGAGACCCAGTACTTC. Protein product: CASSHQPSRETQYF.

The chain uses TRBV7-9 and TRBJ1-1; maybe TRBD1 (6 bases). This CDR3 is 14 amino acids long. V was clipped by 1 base and J by 6 bases, with 12 bases between them. Germline assignment: CDR1 SEHNR and CDR2 FQNEAQ (reference sequence). This chain's CDR3 is CASSLDLRGPEAFF. The CDR3 DNA is TGTGCCAGCAGCTTAGACCTCAGGGGCCCTGAAGCTTTCTTT.

The DNA of the CDR3 is TGTGCCAGCAGTCCAAGGGGTGAAATGACTGAAGCTTTCTTT. This gives the protein CASSPRGEMTEAFF. This chain joins TRBV6-1 and TRBJ1-1; weak D call: TRBD1 (5 bases). The CDR3 totals 14 residues. The V end was cut by 5 bases, the J end by 5 bases, with 15 bases between. Germline loops: CDR1 MNHNS, CDR2 SASEGT.

The V gene is TRBV9, the J gene TRBJ2-2; D not resolved. Looked up from germline, CDR1 is SGDLS and CDR2 is YYNGEE. The CDR3 consists of 13 residues. Trimming took 0 bases from V and 6 from J, leaving 6 bases between them. In nucleotides, the CDR3 is TGTGCCAGCAGCGTAGTATTTCCCGGGGAGCTGTTTTTT. This sequence encodes CASSVVFPGELFF.

The rearrangement uses TRBV2 and TRBJ1-2, with TRBD1 matching over 7 bases. Looked up from germline, CDR1 is SNHLY and CDR2 is FYNNEI. The CDR3 extends over 15 amino acids. J gave up 8 bases and V 4 bases, and 13 bases lay outside the gene matches. The CDR3 nucleotides read TGTGCCAGCAGTGCTCACACGACAGGGTTCAAGGGCTACACCTTC. Translated: CASSAHTTGFKGYTF.

This clone was seen a single time. J is TRBJ1-1 and V is TRBV5-4; 8 bases are shared with TRBD1. The length of the CDR3 is 15 residues. The V segment lost 3 bases and the J segment 2 bases; nucleotides outside the gene matches: 6. Germline CDR1 SGHNT, CDR2 YYREEE (reference sequence). CDR3 coding DNA: TGTGCCAGCAGCTGGTCGGACAGGGTAAACACTGAAGCTTTCTTT. Residues: CASSWSDRVNTEAFF. Full variable domain (rest looked up from reference TRBV5-4 and TRBJ1-1): ETGVTQSPTHLIKTRGQQVTLRCSSQSGHNTVSWYQQALGQGPQFIFQYYREEENGRGNFPPRFSGLQFPNYSSELNVNALELDDSALYLCASSWSDRVNTEAFFGQGTRLTVV.

This chain joins TRBV5-8 and TRBJ1-1; perhaps TRBD1 as D (6 bases). Germline V gene data show CDR1 as SGHTS and CDR2 as YDEGEE. The CDR3 runs to 14 residues. Trimming pared 0 bases from V and 5 bases from J, leaving 11 bases between. The CDR3 is CASSLGRGETEAFF. CDR3 DNA sequence: TGTGCCAGCAGCTTGGGCAGGGGTGAGACTGAAGCTTTCTTT.

The chain uses TRBV7-2 and TRBJ1-1; D call uncertain. Deletions cut 5 bases from V and 0 bases from J, with 13 bases between. The CDR3 spans 15 residues. The germline V gene has CDR1 SGHTA and CDR2 FQGNSA. The DNA of the CDR3 is TGTGCCAGCAGCCCAAATGGGCACATGAACACTGAAGCTTTCTTT. This sequence encodes CASSPNGHMNTEAFF.

The chain employs TRBV27 and TRBJ2-7; 13 positions agree with TRBD2. The CDR3 is 21 amino acids. In germline, CDR1 is MNHEY, CDR2 SMNVEV (reference sequence). The V gene end was trimmed by 5 bases and the J gene end by 3 bases; junction bases not matched to a gene: 22. This CDR3 reads CASSPHLLLAGGPGGFYEQYF. CDR3 DNA sequence: TGTGCCAGCAGTCCACACCTCCTACTAGCGGGAGGGCCTGGAGGTTTCTACGAGCAGTACTTC.

This chain connects TRBV2 to TRBJ2-3; D call uncertain. Germline V lookup: CDR1 SNHLY, CDR2 FYNNEI. The CDR3 contains 12 residues. Trimming removed 6 bases at V and 1 base at J, with 5 bases between. CDR3 sequence reads: CASSGGTDTQYF. Here the CDR3 DNA reads TGTGCCAGCAGCGGCGGCACAGATACGCAGTATTTT.

The V and J genes are TRBV13 and TRBJ2-3; 8 bases align to TRBD1. J gave up 3 bases and V 5 bases, and 10 bases lay outside the gene matches. Germline V CDR1 and CDR2: PRHDT, FYEKMQ (reference sequence). CDR3 length equals 16 residues. CDR3 residues: CASSTRQGRKTDTQYF. CDR3 sequence (DNA): TGTGCCAGCAGCACCCGACAGGGGCGCAAGACAGATACGCAGTATTTT. Complete variable domain (other parts from reference TRBV13 and TRBJ2-3): AAGVIQSPRHLIKEKRETATLKCYPIPRHDTVYWYQQGPGQDPQFLISFYEKMQSDKGSIPDRFSAQQFSDYHSELNMSSLELGDSALYFCASSTRQGRKTDTQYFGPGTRLTVL.

The genes are TRBV5-4 and TRBJ1-1; the D gene is possibly TRBD1 (5 bases). Between the trimmed V and J ends, which lost 3 bases and 2 bases, there was a span of 14 bases. From germline, CDR1 is SGHNT and CDR2 YYREEE (reference sequence). CDR3 size: 15 residues. The CDR3 region has the DNA TGTGCCAGCAGCTCTCCGACGGGGGGTAACACTGAAGCTTTCTTT. It specifies CASSSPTGGNTEAFF.

The rearrangement uses TRBV29-1 and TRBJ1-4; 8 nucleotides align to TRBD1. CDR3 length: 15 residues. The V gene end was trimmed by 6 bases and the J gene end by 8 bases; junction bases not matched to a gene: 14. Germline CDR1 SQVTM, CDR2 ANQGSEA. CDR3 nucleotides: TGCAGCGTAACGGCCCCAGGGGGCGTTCGAGAAAAACTGTTTTTT. Translated: CSVTAPGGVREKLFF.

The chain links TRBV19 to TRBJ2-3, with TRBD2 as a possible D gene (5 bases). CDR1 and CDR2 from the germline V gene are LNHDA and SQIVND (reference sequence). V dropped 7 bases and J dropped 2 bases, with 10 bases sitting between them. This CDR3 has 13 amino acids. The CDR3 is CASKEGNTDTQYF. In nucleotides, the CDR3 is TGTGCCAGTAAAGAGGGCAACACAGATACGCAGTATTTT.

This sequence joins TRBV30 and TRBJ2-7, with 13 nucleotides matching TRBD2. Per germline, CDR1 GTSNPN and CDR2 SVGIG (reference sequence). V lost 0 bases to trimming and J lost 2 bases; unmatched junction nucleotides: 1. This CDR3 spans 15 amino acids. In DNA form, the CDR3 reads TGTGCCTGGAGTGTAGGACTAGCGGGAGCCTACGAGCAGTACTTC. Translated, it gives CAWSVGLAGAYEQYF.

The chain combines TRBV30 with TRBJ2-3; no firm D call. CDR3 size: 11 residues. Trimming removed 5 bases from V and 0 bases from J, with 3 bases in between. The V gene's germline CDR1 is GTSNPN and CDR2 SVGIG (reference sequence). CDR3 region: CAWGSTDTQYF. Here the CDR3 DNA reads TGTGCCTGGGGAAGCACAGATACGCAGTATTTT.

This rearrangement joins TRBV7-8 to TRBJ2-7; maybe TRBD2 (5 bases). Germline V lookup: CDR1 SGHVS, CDR2 FQNEAQ. The CDR3 has 14 residues. V shed 7 bases and J shed 6 bases, with 19 bases lying between them. Here the CDR3 DNA reads TGTGCCAGCACCTCCTCTCCCCCGGGGAGCGAGCAGTACTTC. Translation: CASTSSPPGSEQYF.

The chain recombines TRBV7-3 with TRBJ1-2; unclear D gene. The CDR3 length is 14 residues. Between the trimmed V and J ends, which lost 5 bases and 6 bases, there was a span of 16 bases. CDR1 and CDR2 (germline): SGHTA, FQGTGA. CDR3 residues: CASSPLGPSDGYTF. CDR3 coding DNA: TGTGCCAGCAGCCCTCTCGGGCCATCGGATGGCTACACCTTC.